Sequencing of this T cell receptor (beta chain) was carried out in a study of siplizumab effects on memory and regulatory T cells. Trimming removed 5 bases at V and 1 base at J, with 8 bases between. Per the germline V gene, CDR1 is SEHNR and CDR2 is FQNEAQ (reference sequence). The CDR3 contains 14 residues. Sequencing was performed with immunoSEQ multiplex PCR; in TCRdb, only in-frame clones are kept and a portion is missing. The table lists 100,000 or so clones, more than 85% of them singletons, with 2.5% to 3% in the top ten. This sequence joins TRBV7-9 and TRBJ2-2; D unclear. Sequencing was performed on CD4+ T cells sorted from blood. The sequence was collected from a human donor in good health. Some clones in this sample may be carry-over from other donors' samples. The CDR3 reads CASSPHENTGELFF. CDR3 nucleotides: TGTGCCAGCAGCCCCCACGAGAACACCGGGGAGCTGTTTTTT.